The following is a T cell receptor beta chain sequence with its context. Its target is not known. The source of the sample is a study of cytomegalovirus exposure and HLA in healthy donors. Study-level background: One earlier analysis, a look at approximately 190 million T cells, found about 100 million unique TCR beta sequences. The study, taken as a whole, reports: Several top significant clusters appeared, in a later analysis, to be linked to common viral pathogens. The study found most TCR sequences rare, yet found some public TCRs in many donors.

PCR involved 60 Vbeta and 13 Jbeta primers. Assay: immunoSEQ multiplex PCR; the TCRdb copy retains only in-frame clones and omits some. The data contain 70,000 to 100,000 clones, approximately 80% of them singletons. The length of the CDR3 is 13 residues. CDR1 is GTSNPN, CDR2 SVGIG, per germline (reference sequence). J lost 5 bases, V lost 4 bases, and 5 bases had no gene match. Sequences were obtained from PBMCs. This rearrangement joins TRBV30 to TRBJ2-7, with TRBD1 matching 10 bases. This TCR was recovered from a man between 50 and 59 years old in good health and CMV-seropositive. The CDR3 DNA sequence: TGTGCCTGGACCTGGGGACAGGGGAACGAGCAGTACTTC. Translated: CAWTWGQGNEQYF.